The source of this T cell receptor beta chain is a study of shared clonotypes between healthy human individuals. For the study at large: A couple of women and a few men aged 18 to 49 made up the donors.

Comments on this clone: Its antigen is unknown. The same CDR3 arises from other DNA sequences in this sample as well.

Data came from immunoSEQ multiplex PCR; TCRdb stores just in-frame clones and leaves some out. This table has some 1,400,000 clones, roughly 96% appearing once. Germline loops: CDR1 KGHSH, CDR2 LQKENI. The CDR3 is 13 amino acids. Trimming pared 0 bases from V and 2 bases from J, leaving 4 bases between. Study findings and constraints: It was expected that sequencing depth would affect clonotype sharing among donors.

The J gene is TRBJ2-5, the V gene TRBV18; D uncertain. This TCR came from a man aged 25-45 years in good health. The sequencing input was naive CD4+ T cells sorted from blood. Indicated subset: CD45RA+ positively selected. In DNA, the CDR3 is TGTGCCAGCTCACCACCGGCGCAAGAGACCCAGTACTTC. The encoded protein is CASSPPAQETQYF.